The rows below give T cell receptor beta chains drawn from one sample of a study of T cells expressing NK-cell markers. TCRdb re-called the 5' RACE reads, yielding one record per CDR3 amino acid sequence without DNA. The specimen's table records fewer than 400,000 distinct CDR3 sequences. The sample comprised blood T cells: a sorted CD56 or NKG2C T cell subset, CD4+ or CD8+ T cells, or bulk PBMC T cells (not recorded which). All receptors come from a man aged 18-70 years in good health. CDR3s include the opening cysteine and the closing phenylalanine or tryptophan. Each record gives: CDR3 length, J gene, V gene, CDR3 protein.

20 | TRBJ2-3 | TRBV2 | CASSEAQGRGRVGNTDTQYF
16 | TRBJ2-4 | TRBV7-2 | CASSFQRGGGQNIQYF
14 | TRBJ1-1 | TRBV5-1 | CASSYGPMNTEAFF
18 | TRBJ2-5 | TRBV5-5 | CASSLNRYTRLQQETQYF
14 | TRBJ2-5 | TRBV11-2 | CASSADRGRETQYF
17 | TRBJ2-4 | TRBV6-1 | CASSRPRQGASKNIQYF
14 | TRBJ2-5 | TRBV18 | CASSLQGLGETQYF
16 | TRBJ2-2 | TRBV7-3 | CASSLDPTYNTGELFF
14 | TRBJ2-4 | TRBV6-7 | CASRLTIAKNIQYF
18 | TRBJ1-3 | TRBV28 | CASSLLGGQGKTGNTIYF
14 | TRBJ1-3 | TRBV14 | CASSQSRFGNTIYF
11 | TRBJ2-1 | TRBV6-5 | CASSYGKREFF
14 | TRBJ2-5 | TRBV12-3/TRBV12-4 | CASSLGGTREAQYF
15 | TRBJ1-1 | TRBV12-5 | CASGLVLGLGTEAFF
14 | TRBJ2-7 | TRBV19 | CASSIVGTPYEQYF
22 | TRBJ2-5 | TRBV5-1 | CASRTTFWQNPRNHFRCQVQYF
14 | TRBJ2-2 | TRBV6-7 | CASRTAEPPGELFF